The next 19 T cell receptor beta chains were all read from a single sample in a study of vaccination effects on CD4 cells after COVID-19. Cells that had been cultured for 9 to 10 days were the source of isolated CD4+ T cells. This table comes from immunoSEQ multiplex PCR, and its TCRdb copy is limited to in-frame clones, with some not included. The sample comprises around 40,000 clones, around 63% of which are singletons, and roughly 4.2% rests with the top ten. For these TCRs, the target antigens are not known. The input for sequencing was CD4+ T cells from PBMCs cultured without peptide, taken before COVID-19 vaccination. The receptors here all came from a human donor who received a COVID-19 vaccine.

The chain uses TRBV2 and TRBJ2-2; D perhaps matches TRBD2 (6 bases). Germline V gene data show CDR1 as SNHLY and CDR2 as FYNNEI. V was shortened by 6 bases and J by 1 base, with 12 bases between the two germline ends. The CDR3 loop spans 15 amino acids. The CDR3 DNA sequence: TGTGCCAGCAGGGGTGGGACTTTGAACACCGGGGAGCTGTTTTTT. Protein product: CASRGGTLNTGELFF.

The chain employs TRBV7-9 and TRBJ1-1; no clear D gene. Germline V CDR1 and CDR2: SEHNR, FQNEAQ (reference sequence). The CDR3 covers 14 residues. Trimming left V 8 bases short and J 0 bases short, with 13 bases between. CDR3 region: CASGQPTMNTEAFF. DNA for the CDR3: TGTGCCAGCGGGCAACCGACAATGAACACTGAAGCTTTCTTT.

CDR3 sequence: CASSSHTEAFF. CDR3 coding DNA: TGTGCCAGCAGCTCTCACACTGAAGCTTTCTTT. The chain has TRBV5-6 and TRBJ1-1; the D is unclear. In germline, CDR1 is SGHDT, CDR2 YYEEEE. V lost 3 bases, J lost 3 bases, and 3 bases lay in between. CDR3 length: 11 residues.

The sample holds a few counts of this clone. This chain connects TRBV7-8 to TRBJ1-4; no clear D. CDR3 length: 16 residues. Germline assignment: CDR1 SGHVS and CDR2 FQNEAQ. V lost 4 bases and J lost 7, with 19 bases in between. The CDR3 coding sequence is TGTGCCAGCAGCTCCGGAAGGGATCGCTGGATTGAAAAACTGTTTTTT. Translating gives CASSSGRDRWIEKLFF. Supplemented by reference TRBV7-8 and TRBJ1-4, the full variable domain reads GAGVSQSPRYKVAKRGQDVALRCDPISGHVSLFWYQQALGQGPEFLTYFQNEAQLDKSGLPSDRFFAERPEGSVSTLKIQRTQQEDSAVYLCASSSGRDRWIEKLFFGSGTQLSVL.

J is TRBJ2-5 and V is TRBV4-2, with D possibly being TRBD2 (5 bases). This CDR3 comprises 17 residues. Germline V CDR1 and CDR2: LGHNA, YNFKEQ. V was pared by 0 bases and J by 5 bases, with 19 bases between. The DNA of the CDR3 is TGTGCCAGCAGCCAAGATGGCCCAACCGGGGTGAGGGAGACCCAGTACTTC. This encodes CASSQDGPTGVRETQYF.

The gene calls are TRBV2 and TRBJ2-6; no clear D. The CDR3 length is 14 residues. CDR1 SNHLY and CDR2 FYNNEI come from the germline V gene. V shed 6 bases and J shed 0 bases, with 6 bases lying between them. In DNA form, the CDR3 reads TGTGCCAGCAGGCTACGCTCTGGGGCCAACGTCCTGACTTTC. As protein: CASRLRSGANVLTF.

The V and J genes are TRBV11-2 and TRBJ2-7, with unresolved D. This CDR3 is built from 15 residues. With 0 bases removed from V and 1 base from J, the gap between germline ends came to 10 bases. Germline V gene data show CDR1 as SGHAT and CDR2 as FQNNGV. This CDR3 is CASSLERVESYEQYF. CDR3 bases: TGTGCCAGCAGCTTAGAAAGGGTGGAGTCCTACGAGCAGTACTTC.

The chain has TRBV29-1 and TRBJ1-1; 9 bases agree with TRBD1. Looked up from germline, CDR1 is SQVTM and CDR2 is ANQGSEA. This CDR3 is 13 amino acids long. V trimming: 5 bases; J trimming: 4 bases; junction bases outside the gene matches: 5. The CDR3 loop reads CSVHPGQGTEAFF. The CDR3 coding sequence is TGCAGCGTTCATCCGGGACAGGGCACTGAAGCTTTCTTT. The whole variable domain, remainder taken from reference TRBV29-1 and TRBJ1-1, is SAVISQKPSRDICQRGTSLTIQCQVDSQVTMMFWYRQQPGQSLTLIATANQGSEATYESGFVIDKFPISRPNLTFSTLTVSNMSPEDSSIYLCSVHPGQGTEAFFGQGTRLTVV.

J is TRBJ2-1 and V is TRBV18, with 8 bases identical to TRBD2. The CDR3 totals 18 residues. V dropped 6 bases and J dropped 7; count of bases not matched to a gene: 20. Germline V gene data show CDR1 as KGHSH and CDR2 as LQKENI. The CDR3 DNA reads as TGTGCCAGCTCCCAGGTCGGGGGGGGAGACGCTGCGTGGAATGAGCAGTTCTTC. Translated, it gives CASSQVGGGDAAWNEQFF.

This clone has just a few counts. This CDR3 is CASSLTGNEKLFF. CDR3 DNA sequence: TGCGCCAGCAGCCTCACGGGAAATGAAAAACTGTTTTTT. The genes are TRBV4-1 and TRBJ1-4, with D hard to call. The CDR3 sequence is 13 residues long. The germline CDR1 and CDR2 sequences are MGHRA and YSYEKL. The V end lost 4 bases, the J end lost 5 bases, and 8 bases lay between the germline ends.

The chain is built from TRBV5-1 and TRBJ1-1; D unclear. Germline CDR1 is SGHRS and CDR2 is YFSETQ. The CDR3 extends over 16 amino acids. The V end lost 0 bases, the J end lost 0 bases, and 12 bases lay between the germline ends. The CDR3 coding sequence is TGCGCCAGCAGCTTGGACCCCCAGGTTATGAACACTGAAGCTTTCTTT. Translating gives CASSLDPQVMNTEAFF.

The chain couples TRBV7-8 to TRBJ2-1; D possibly corresponds to TRBD1 (5 bases). Trimming left V 8 bases short and J 5 bases short, with 19 bases between. This CDR3 comprises 15 residues. Germline V gene lookup returns CDR1 SGHVS and CDR2 FQNEAQ. CDR3 protein: CASPEPRGENNEQFF. CDR3 in DNA: TGTGCCAGCCCCGAACCTAGGGGTGAAAACAATGAGCAGTTCTTC.

J is TRBJ2-3 and V is TRBV29-1, with a tentative D call TRBD2 (5 bases). Trimming removed 1 base from V and 2 bases from J, with 7 bases in between. The CDR3 has 13 residues. Germline V gene lookup returns CDR1 SQVTM and CDR2 ANQGSEA. The CDR3 here is CSVEGAATDTQYF. The CDR3 DNA reads TGCAGCGTTGAAGGAGCGGCCACAGATACGCAGTATTTT.

CDR3: CASNYNSNQPQHF. The CDR3 nucleotides are TGTGCCAGCAACTACAATAGCAATCAGCCCCAGCATTTT. The J gene is TRBJ1-5, the V gene TRBV2; no firm D call. V lost 7 bases, J lost 0 bases, and 7 bases lay in between. CDR1 and CDR2 (germline): SNHLY, FYNNEI. The CDR3 is 13 residues long.

The chain recombines TRBV7-9 with TRBJ2-5, with D perhaps TRBD2 (6 bases). The CDR3 has 13 residues. V lost 7 bases to trimming and J lost 5 bases, with 14 bases between them. Germline CDR1 and CDR2: SEHNR and FQNEAQ (reference sequence). The CDR3 loop is CASTRGIGETQYF. The CDR3 nucleotides read TGTGCCAGCACCCGCGGGATTGGGGAGACCCAGTACTTC.

The chain uses TRBV5-5 and TRBJ2-1; 10 bases are a match to TRBD2. The germline V gene has CDR1 SGHKS and CDR2 YYEKEE (reference sequence). The CDR3 extends over 17 amino acids. V was pared by 2 bases and J by 4 bases, with 9 bases of the junction left unmatched. The chain's CDR3 is CASSLLTSGNLYNEQFF. CDR3 nucleotide sequence: TGTGCCAGCAGCTTATTAACTAGCGGGAACCTTTACAATGAGCAGTTCTTC.

This clone was seen a few times. This chain joins TRBV10-3 and TRBJ2-5; D gene ambiguous. V was cut by 1 base and J by 0 bases, with 3 bases left in between. The CDR3 is made up of 13 amino acids. CDR1 is ENHRY and CDR2 is SYGVKD in the germline V gene. CDR3 DNA: TGTGCCATCAGTGAGTTTAACCAAGAGACCCAGTACTTC. This translates into CAISEFNQETQYF.

This clone has only a few counts. This chain uses TRBV6-5 with TRBJ1-1; D is undetermined. Germline values: CDR1 MNHEY, CDR2 SVGAGI. This CDR3 comprises 15 residues. The V gene lost 2 bases and the J gene lost 4 bases, with 14 bases spanning the gap. CDR3 region: CASSYGQGMSTEAFF. DNA of the CDR3: TGTGCCAGCAGTTACGGTCAAGGAATGAGCACTGAAGCTTTCTTT.

In its sample, this clone was seen once. This chain connects TRBV5-1 to TRBJ2-2; 9 positions agree with TRBD2. This CDR3 contains 16 residues. With 4 bases clipped from V and 1 base from J, the junction kept 5 bases outside the gene matches. Per the germline V gene, CDR1 is SGHRS and CDR2 is YFSETQ. The chain's CDR3 is CASSIGLARNTGELFF. CDR3 DNA: TGCGCCAGCAGCATAGGACTAGCGAGGAACACCGGGGAGCTGTTTTTT.